This is a list of T cell receptor beta chains from one sample in a study of T cells after yellow fever vaccination. MiXCR was run by TCRdb on the 5' RACE reads, yielding one entry per CDR3 protein. The top ten hold approximately 19% of the sample, which has fewer than 350,000 distinct CDR3 sequences, roughly 4.3% seen once. The material sequenced was PBMCs, taken 15 days after the yellow fever booster vaccination. These receptors all come from a man aged 18-30 years who received the YFV17D yellow fever vaccine. The CDR3 runs from the conserved cysteine through the conserved F or W. A D gene is named only where the DNA matches it firmly. The size entry is marked missing in some rows and otherwise reads once, few, many or a size class.

many	TRBV5-6	TRBD1	TRBJ1-2	CASSLGQGHGYTF	TGTGCCAGCAGCTTGGGACAGGGCCATGGCTACACCTTC
NA	TRBV19	NA	TRBJ1-2	CASSIIPGRHGYTF	TGTGCCAGTAGTATTATTCCTGGGAGGCATGGCTACACCTTC
many	TRBV12-3/TRBV12-4	NA	TRBJ2-7	CASSRGTFYEQYF	TGTGCCAGCAGTCGAGGGACTTTCTACGAGCAGTACTTC
NA	TRBV12-3/TRBV12-4	NA	TRBJ1-6	CASSLTFGRGSPLHF	TGTGCCAGCAGTTTGACGTTTGGACGGGGTTCACCCCTCCACTTT
NA	TRBV21-1	NA	TRBJ2-1	CASSKGQRTEHLDEQFF	TGTGCCAGCAGCAAAGGACAGAGAACGGAGCATTTGGATGAGCAGTTCTTC
few	TRBV18	TRBD1	TRBJ2-5	CASSPWDRVSKTQYF	TGTGCCAGCTCACCCTGGGACAGGGTTTCGAAGACCCAGTACTTC
NA	TRBV20-1	TRBD1	TRBJ1-1	CSASRQGEGEAFF	TGCAGTGCTTCTAGACAGGGGGAGGGTGAAGCTTTCTTT
many	TRBV7-2	NA	TRBJ2-3	CASSPRAGNADTQYF	TGTGCCAGCAGCCCCCGGGCGGGTAATGCGGATACGCAGTATTTT
NA	TRBV7-9	NA	TRBJ1-2	CASSTNTGPGGYTF	TGTGCCAGCAGCACAAATACAGGGCCTGGCGGCTACACCTTC
many	TRBV6-5	NA	TRBJ2-1	CASRFAAGYNEQFF	TGTGCCAGCAGGTTCGCTGCGGGCTACAATGAGCAGTTCTTC
few	TRBV4-3	NA	TRBJ1-6	CASSQDWQGGSPLHF	TGCGCCAGCAGCCAAGACTGGCAGGGCGGATCACCCCTCCACTTT
many	TRBV5-1	NA	TRBJ2-1	CASSLLQGLYNEQFF	TGCGCCAGCAGCTTATTGCAGGGCCTATACAATGAGCAGTTCTTC
many	TRBV7-3	NA	TRBJ2-3	CASSLNTSPDTQYF	TGTGCCAGCAGCTTAAATACCAGCCCAGATACGCAGTATTTT
many	TRBV7-2	TRBD1	TRBJ1-4	CASSPGTGREKLFF	TGTGCCAGCAGCCCCGGGACAGGGCGGGAAAAACTGTTTTTT
many	TRBV9	TRBD2	TRBJ2-1	CASSVGTSGGNNEQFF	TGTGCCAGCAGCGTAGGAACTAGCGGGGGAAACAATGAGCAGTTCTTC
few	TRBV6-6	NA	TRBJ2-3	CASSRPRALNTDTQYF	TGTGCCAGCAGCCGCCCCCGGGCCCTGAACACAGATACGCAGTATTTT
many	TRBV18	TRBD1	TRBJ1-1	CASSPENIGQGKAFF	TGTGCCAGCTCACCTGAGAATATCGGACAGGGGAAAGCTTTCTTT
many	TRBV20-1	NA	TRBJ2-3	CSAGGGALGTDTQYF	TGCAGTGCTGGGGGTGGTGCACTGGGCACAGATACGCAGTATTTT
NA	TRBV5-6	NA	TRBJ2-7	CASSTFYEQYF	TGTGCCAGCAGTACCTTCTACGAGCAGTACTTC
many	TRBV9	NA	TRBJ1-1	CASSILTEGGVTEAFF	TGTGCCAGCAGCATATTGACAGAGGGGGGGGTAACTGAAGCTTTCTTT
few	TRBV10-3	NA	TRBJ2-2	CAISVLSRTGELFF	TGTGCCATCAGTGTTCTATCCAGAACCGGGGAGCTGTTTTTT
many	TRBV20-1	NA	TRBJ1-1	CSASPRGGTANTEAFF	TGCAGTGCCAGCCCCCGGGGGGGTACAGCGAACACTGAAGCTTTCTTT
NA	TRBV23-1	TRBD2	TRBJ2-2	CASRAAGDTGELFF	TGCGCCAGCAGGGCCGCGGGGGACACCGGGGAGCTGTTTTTT
many	TRBV4-1	NA	TRBJ1-5	CASSPAGGNQPQHF	TGCGCCAGCAGCCCAGCCGGCGGGAATCAGCCCCAGCATTTT
NA	TRBV5-6	NA	TRBJ2-3	CASSLDGWGTDTQYF	TGTGCCAGCAGCTTGGACGGGTGGGGCACAGATACGCAGTATTTT
NA	TRBV11-2	NA	TRBJ2-7	CASSLVRGRKDYEQYF	TGTGCCAGCAGCTTAGTGAGGGGAAGAAAGGACTACGAGCAGTACTTC
NA	TRBV7-3	NA	TRBJ2-7	CASSPTGSASEQYF	TGTGCCAGCAGCCCGACAGGTTCCGCGTCCGAGCAGTACTTC
many	TRBV12-3/TRBV12-4	NA	TRBJ2-3	CASSLRDGVFTDTQYF	TGTGCCAGCAGTTTGAGGGACGGGGTATTCACAGATACGCAGTATTTT
NA	TRBV2	TRBD1	TRBJ2-1	CASRKDRATYNEQFF	TGTGCCAGCAGGAAAGACAGGGCTACCTACAATGAGCAGTTCTTC
few	TRBV7-9	NA	TRBJ1-3	CASSPQEGLTGNTIYF	TGTGCCAGCAGCCCGCAGGAGGGTCTAACTGGAAACACCATATATTTT
many	TRBV5-1	NA	TRBJ2-2	CASKGGNTGELFF	TGCGCCAGCAAGGGGGGAAACACCGGGGAGCTGTTTTTT
few	TRBV13	NA	TRBJ1-2	CASSAAGVGYGYTF	TGTGCCAGCAGCGCCGCAGGGGTCGGCTATGGCTACACCTTC